The next 29 T cell receptor beta chains were all read from a single sample in a study of cytomegalovirus exposure and HLA in healthy donors. In the PCR, 60 Vbeta and 13 Jbeta primers were used. The repertoire was sequenced with immunoSEQ multiplex PCR; TCRdb's copy has only in-frame clones and lacks some. The repertoire holds 150,000 to 200,000 clones, with roughly 80% as singletons. Specimen: PBMCs. These receptors came from a woman in her thirties in good health and CMV-seropositive.

This clone was counted once. This sequence joins TRBV10-1 and TRBJ2-2; TRBD2 aligns across 7 bases. The CDR3 totals 17 residues. V lost 7 bases to trimming and J lost 3 bases; unmatched junction nucleotides: 14. Germline V gene sequence: CDR1 WNHNN, CDR2 SYGVQD (reference sequence). In DNA, the CDR3 is TGCGCCAGCACTCGAAGGGCGGGGAGGGAGGACACCGGGGAGCTGTTTTTT. Translating gives CASTRRAGREDTGELFF.

The J gene is TRBJ2-6, the V gene TRBV5-1; TRBD1 might be the D (5 bases). The CDR3 spans 18 residues. V shed 0 bases and J shed 0 bases, with 13 bases lying between them. CDR1 and CDR2 from the germline V gene are SGHRS and YFSETQ. The CDR3: CASSLVWGLSSGANVLTF. As DNA, the CDR3 is TGCGCCAGCAGCTTGGTCTGGGGCCTAAGCTCTGGGGCCAACGTCCTGACTTTC.

The gene calls are TRBV10-3 and TRBJ1-1; D is perhaps TRBD1 (6 bases). The CDR3 has 14 amino acids. The V gene's germline CDR1 is ENHRY and CDR2 SYGVKD. V shed 6 bases and J shed 0 bases, with 11 bases lying between them. The CDR3 loop is CAIRGTRMNTEAFF. As DNA, the CDR3 is TGTGCCATCAGAGGGACAAGGATGAACACTGAAGCTTTCTTT.

The sample holds one count of this clone. This chain connects TRBV11-1 to TRBJ1-1; D unresolved. In germline, CDR1 is SGHAT, CDR2 FQDESV (reference sequence). This CDR3 has 11 amino acids. Trimming removed 1 base at V and 8 bases at J, with 5 bases between. The CDR3 is CASSLVVEAFF. CDR3 in DNA: TGTGCCAGCAGCTTAGTCGTCGAAGCTTTCTTT.

J is TRBJ2-5 and V is TRBV6-6, with D unclear. Trimming shortened V by 4 bases and J by 11 bases, and 11 bases separated the two germline ends. Per germline, CDR1 MNHNY and CDR2 SVGAGI (reference sequence). The CDR3 loop spans 11 amino acids. CDR3 sequence reads: CASSSYLEQYF. The CDR3 bases are TGTGCCAGCAGTTCCTACTTGGAGCAGTACTTC.

This clone was detected once. The rearrangement uses TRBV4-1 and TRBJ2-7; 7 nucleotides line up with TRBD1. Losses at the gene ends were 2 bases for V and 2 bases for J; bases not matched to a gene: 6. Germline-derived CDR1 and CDR2 are MGHRA and YSYEKL. The CDR3 extends over 15 amino acids. The CDR3: CASSQRGTAAYEQYF. The CDR3 nucleotides read TGCGCCAGCAGCCAAAGGGGGACAGCTGCCTACGAGCAGTACTTC.

This clone was observed a few times. V is TRBV7-3 and J is TRBJ1-1, with D possibly being TRBD1 (5 bases). The CDR3 sequence is 14 residues long. Germline V gene lookup returns CDR1 SGHTA and CDR2 FQGTGA. The V end lost 3 bases, the J end lost 2 bases, and 10 bases lay between the germline ends. The CDR3 reads CASSLGGPNTEAFF. CDR3 DNA: TGTGCCAGCAGCTTGGGGGGTCCTAACACTGAAGCTTTCTTT.

The rearrangement uses TRBV19 and TRBJ1-2, with 10 bases fitting TRBD1. This CDR3 has 15 amino acids. Germline V gene sequence: CDR1 LNHDA, CDR2 SQIVND (reference sequence). The J segment lost 5 bases and the V segment lost 4 bases, leaving 7 bases of the junction unmatched. CDR3 sequence reads: CASSTRQGARYGYTF. The CDR3 DNA reads TGTGCCAGTAGTACCCGACAGGGGGCTCGATATGGCTACACCTTC.

The chain carries TRBV19 and TRBJ1-4, with D unclear. The ends were cut back, 3 bases at V and 3 bases at J, with 8 bases in the middle. This CDR3 comprises 14 residues. In germline, CDR1 is LNHDA, CDR2 SQIVND (reference sequence). For the CDR3, the DNA is TGTGCCAGTAGTATGCAACAGTCTAATGAAAAACTGTTTTTT. Protein sequence: CASSMQQSNEKLFF.

This chain's CDR3 is CASSIPVGGSTGELFF. CDR3 nucleotide sequence: TGTGCCAGTAGTATCCCGGTGGGAGGGTCCACCGGGGAGCTGTTTTTT. This chain joins TRBV19 and TRBJ2-2, with 7 bases fitting TRBD2. With 3 bases clipped from V and 4 bases from J, the junction kept 8 bases outside the gene matches. CDR3 length: 16 amino acids. Germline lookup yields CDR1 LNHDA and CDR2 SQIVND (reference sequence).

The rearrangement uses TRBV4-3 and TRBJ2-3; no definite D call. This CDR3 region has 14 residues. The germline CDR1 and CDR2 sequences are LGHNA and YSLEER. V was cut by 0 bases and J by 2 bases, with 6 bases left in between. The chain's CDR3 is CASSQDVSTDTQYF. DNA of the CDR3: TGCGCCAGCAGCCAAGATGTATCCACAGATACGCAGTATTTT.

J is TRBJ2-6 and V is TRBV5-4, with D possibly TRBD2 on 5 matching bases. Germline assignment: CDR1 SGHNT and CDR2 YYREEE (reference sequence). There are 16 residues in the CDR3. V lost 6 bases, J lost 0 bases, and 13 bases lay in between. This CDR3 is CASTRGSSSGANVLTF. As DNA, the CDR3 is TGTGCCAGCACCCGAGGGAGCAGCTCTGGGGCCAACGTCCTGACTTTC.

CDR3 region: CASSGDRVGVRWDEKLFF. In DNA form, the CDR3 reads TGTGCCAGCAGTGGAGACAGGGTTGGCGTCCGGTGGGATGAAAAACTGTTTTTT. The rearrangement links TRBV2 to TRBJ1-4; 7 nucleotides align to TRBD1. The CDR3 sequence is 18 residues long. Germline V lookup: CDR1 SNHLY, CDR2 FYNNEI. V shed 4 bases and J 6 bases; nucleotides not matched to a gene: 17.

The chain couples TRBV6-6 to TRBJ2-7; D may be TRBD1 (6 bases). The V and J ends lost 6 bases and 2 bases respectively, with 14 bases between them. The CDR3 is 14 amino acids. Germline CDR1 and CDR2: MNHNY and SVGAGI (reference sequence). Here the CDR3 reads CASRGPGQTYEQYF. CDR3 DNA: TGTGCCAGCAGAGGACCTGGACAGACCTACGAGCAGTACTTC.

V gene TRBV5-1 combines with J gene TRBJ1-2; 9 bases align to TRBD1. With 0 bases clipped from V and 8 bases from J, the junction kept 2 bases outside the gene matches. This CDR3 spans 13 amino acids. Germline CDR1 is SGHRS and CDR2 is YFSETQ. The CDR3: CASSLEGQGGYTF. The CDR3, as DNA: TGCGCCAGCAGCTTGGAGGGACAGGGAGGCTACACCTTC.

V gene TRBV2 combines with J gene TRBJ1-5; TRBD1 agrees at 8 bases. The V gene end was trimmed by 2 bases and the J gene end by 5 bases; junction bases not matched to a gene: 5. The CDR3 consists of 15 residues. CDR1 and CDR2 (germline): SNHLY, FYNNEI. The CDR3 loop reads CASSERLQGDQPQHF. DNA of the CDR3: TGTGCCAGCAGTGAAAGACTACAGGGGGATCAGCCCCAGCATTTT.

The chain links TRBV30 to TRBJ2-6, with D perhaps matching TRBD2 (5 bases). Germline CDR1 reads GTSNPN; CDR2 reads SVGIG (reference sequence). CDR3 length: 13 amino acids. Trimming pared 4 bases from V and 9 bases from J, leaving 13 bases between. The CDR3 spells CAWIRLGDNVLTF. The CDR3 coding sequence is TGTGCCTGGATACGGTTGGGAGACAACGTCCTGACTTTC.

The chain is built from TRBV27 and TRBJ2-3; D may be TRBD2 (5 bases). V was clipped by 0 bases and J by 8 bases, with 15 bases between them. Looked up from germline, CDR1 is MNHEY and CDR2 is SMNVEV (reference sequence). This CDR3 comprises 15 residues. The CDR3 coding sequence is TGTGCCAGCAGTTTATCGGTCGGGGTCCGGGGTACGCAGTATTTT. Its translation: CASSLSVGVRGTQYF.

The chain has TRBV7-2 and TRBJ2-3; possible D gene TRBD1, 5 bases. V shed 4 bases and J shed 2 bases, with 16 bases lying between them. The CDR3 runs to 16 residues. The germline V gene encodes CDR1 SGHTA and CDR2 FQGNSA. The CDR3 reads CASSSGALVNTDTQYF. The CDR3, as DNA: TGTGCCAGCAGCTCTGGGGCACTGGTGAACACAGATACGCAGTATTTT.

The rearrangement joins TRBV27 to TRBJ2-1, with a tentative D call TRBD2 (6 bases). There are 15 residues in the CDR3. Germline lookup yields CDR1 MNHEY and CDR2 SMNVEV (reference sequence). V dropped 1 base and J dropped 7 bases, with 14 bases sitting between them. CDR3 sequence (DNA): TGTGCCAGCAGTTTATTAGCGGCCGGACTTAATGAGCAGTTCTTC. Protein product: CASSLLAAGLNEQFF.

This clone was picked up one time. The chain has TRBV4-3 and TRBJ1-2; D unclear. The CDR3 length is 12 residues. The germline V gene has CDR1 LGHNA and CDR2 YSLEER. The V and J ends lost 0 bases and 6 bases respectively, with 5 bases between them. CDR3: CASSQDLHGYTF. The CDR3 region has the DNA TGCGCCAGCAGCCAAGATCTACATGGCTACACCTTC.

This clone was seen more than once but under ten times. The rearrangement joins TRBV30 to TRBJ1-6; D is unresolved. The V gene lost 5 bases and the J gene lost 0 bases, with 14 bases spanning the gap. Looked up from germline, CDR1 is GTSNPN and CDR2 is SVGIG (reference sequence). CDR3 size: 16 residues. The CDR3 bases are TGTGCCTGGTCCTGGGAGGCAAGCTCCTATAATTCACCCCTCCACTTT. Protein: CAWSWEASSYNSPLHF.

J is TRBJ1-2 and V is TRBV6-5, with 7 nucleotides matching TRBD1. Unmatched junction bases numbered 9, after V lost 4 bases and J lost 4 bases. The CDR3 contains 15 residues. The germline V gene encodes CDR1 MNHEY and CDR2 SVGAGI. CDR3: CASSSRQGYAYGYTF. The CDR3, as DNA: TGTGCCAGCAGTTCCCGACAGGGCTATGCCTATGGCTACACCTTC.

The CDR3 loop is CASSSHRGLNTEAFF. The CDR3 region has the DNA TGTGCCAGCAGCTCCCACAGGGGGCTGAACACTGAAGCTTTCTTT. The V call is TRBV7-9, the J call TRBJ1-1, with 9 bases aligning to TRBD1. Trimming removed 4 bases from V and 0 bases from J; junction bases left unmatched: 3. This CDR3 contains 15 residues. Germline CDR1 and CDR2: SEHNR and FQNEAQ (reference sequence).

This rearrangement joins TRBV25-1 to TRBJ1-1, with TRBD1 matching over 9 bases. The CDR3 sequence is 17 residues long. With V trimmed by 0 bases and J by 1 base, 6 bases remained unmatched. The germline CDR1 and CDR2 sequences are MGHDK and SYGVNS. CDR3 nucleotides: TGTGCCAGCAGTGAATATGGAGGACAGGGGAGGAACACTGAAGCTTTCTTT. Translating gives CASSEYGGQGRNTEAFF.

The chain is built from TRBV19 and TRBJ1-3; maybe TRBD1 (6 bases). V was pared by 4 bases and J by 4 bases, with 11 bases between. Per the germline V gene, CDR1 is LNHDA and CDR2 is SQIVND (reference sequence). The length of the CDR3 is 14 residues. This chain's CDR3 is CASSTTGGGNTIYF. The CDR3 DNA sequence: TGTGCCAGTAGTACGACAGGTGGCGGAAACACCATATATTTT.

The chain has TRBV6-6 and TRBJ2-7; tentative D call: TRBD1 (5 bases). Germline V gives CDR1 MNHNY, CDR2 SVGAGI (reference sequence). The V gene lost 6 bases and the J gene lost 3 bases, with 6 bases spanning the gap. This CDR3 spans 11 amino acids. CDR3 bases: TGTGCCAGCAGAGACAGCTACGAGCAGTACTTC. Its protein product is CASRDSYEQYF.

This chain uses TRBV19 with TRBJ1-2; D possibly corresponds to TRBD1 (6 bases). CDR1 LNHDA and CDR2 SQIVND come from the germline V gene (reference sequence). This CDR3 contains 16 residues. Trimming left V 6 bases short and J 1 base short, with 18 bases between. CDR3 DNA: TGTGCCAGTAGCCCCATCATTGGGGGCCTTAACTATGGCTACACCTTC. Its translation is CASSPIIGGLNYGYTF.

The gene calls are TRBV4-2 and TRBJ2-6; TRBD2 matches 8 bases. CDR1 and CDR2 (germline): LGHNA, YNFKEQ. The J segment lost 0 bases and the V segment lost 1 base, leaving 5 bases of the junction unmatched. This CDR3 region has 18 residues. CDR3 in DNA: TGTGCCAGCAGCCAAGTCGGGGGGGTGAGCTCTGGGGCCAACGTCCTGACTTTC. Its protein product is CASSQVGGVSSGANVLTF.